This TCR beta chain came from a study of blood T cell repertoires in COVID-19. Study in general: Acute and convalescent COVID-19 samples came from the United States, Italy and Spain. The analysed material was cDNA or gDNA that came from T cells, B-cell-depleted T cells, or PBMCs.

The CDR3 spans 14 residues. The V gene end was trimmed by 5 bases and the J gene end by 10 bases; junction bases not matched to a gene: 5. The germline CDR1 and CDR2 sequences are MDHEN and SYDVKM. This clone has a handful of counts. Original processing methods: Researchers report that nucleated cell counts were estimated from reference gene primer amplification. This table comes from immunoSEQ multiplex PCR, and its TCRdb copy is limited to in-frame clones, with some not included. That table gives V, J and clone size, and the DNA gave D and trimming. Of about 170,000 clones listed, about 83% were seen once; the top ten hold roughly 8%.

Sequenced input: peripheral blood. The receptor was isolated from a man aged 40-55 years who had recovered from COVID-19. This sequence joins TRBV28 and TRBJ2-3; 14 bases map to TRBD2. As DNA, the CDR3 is TGTGCCAGCAGTCAGGGGACTAGCGGGAGTGCGCAGTATTTT. Its protein is CASSQGTSGSAQYF.